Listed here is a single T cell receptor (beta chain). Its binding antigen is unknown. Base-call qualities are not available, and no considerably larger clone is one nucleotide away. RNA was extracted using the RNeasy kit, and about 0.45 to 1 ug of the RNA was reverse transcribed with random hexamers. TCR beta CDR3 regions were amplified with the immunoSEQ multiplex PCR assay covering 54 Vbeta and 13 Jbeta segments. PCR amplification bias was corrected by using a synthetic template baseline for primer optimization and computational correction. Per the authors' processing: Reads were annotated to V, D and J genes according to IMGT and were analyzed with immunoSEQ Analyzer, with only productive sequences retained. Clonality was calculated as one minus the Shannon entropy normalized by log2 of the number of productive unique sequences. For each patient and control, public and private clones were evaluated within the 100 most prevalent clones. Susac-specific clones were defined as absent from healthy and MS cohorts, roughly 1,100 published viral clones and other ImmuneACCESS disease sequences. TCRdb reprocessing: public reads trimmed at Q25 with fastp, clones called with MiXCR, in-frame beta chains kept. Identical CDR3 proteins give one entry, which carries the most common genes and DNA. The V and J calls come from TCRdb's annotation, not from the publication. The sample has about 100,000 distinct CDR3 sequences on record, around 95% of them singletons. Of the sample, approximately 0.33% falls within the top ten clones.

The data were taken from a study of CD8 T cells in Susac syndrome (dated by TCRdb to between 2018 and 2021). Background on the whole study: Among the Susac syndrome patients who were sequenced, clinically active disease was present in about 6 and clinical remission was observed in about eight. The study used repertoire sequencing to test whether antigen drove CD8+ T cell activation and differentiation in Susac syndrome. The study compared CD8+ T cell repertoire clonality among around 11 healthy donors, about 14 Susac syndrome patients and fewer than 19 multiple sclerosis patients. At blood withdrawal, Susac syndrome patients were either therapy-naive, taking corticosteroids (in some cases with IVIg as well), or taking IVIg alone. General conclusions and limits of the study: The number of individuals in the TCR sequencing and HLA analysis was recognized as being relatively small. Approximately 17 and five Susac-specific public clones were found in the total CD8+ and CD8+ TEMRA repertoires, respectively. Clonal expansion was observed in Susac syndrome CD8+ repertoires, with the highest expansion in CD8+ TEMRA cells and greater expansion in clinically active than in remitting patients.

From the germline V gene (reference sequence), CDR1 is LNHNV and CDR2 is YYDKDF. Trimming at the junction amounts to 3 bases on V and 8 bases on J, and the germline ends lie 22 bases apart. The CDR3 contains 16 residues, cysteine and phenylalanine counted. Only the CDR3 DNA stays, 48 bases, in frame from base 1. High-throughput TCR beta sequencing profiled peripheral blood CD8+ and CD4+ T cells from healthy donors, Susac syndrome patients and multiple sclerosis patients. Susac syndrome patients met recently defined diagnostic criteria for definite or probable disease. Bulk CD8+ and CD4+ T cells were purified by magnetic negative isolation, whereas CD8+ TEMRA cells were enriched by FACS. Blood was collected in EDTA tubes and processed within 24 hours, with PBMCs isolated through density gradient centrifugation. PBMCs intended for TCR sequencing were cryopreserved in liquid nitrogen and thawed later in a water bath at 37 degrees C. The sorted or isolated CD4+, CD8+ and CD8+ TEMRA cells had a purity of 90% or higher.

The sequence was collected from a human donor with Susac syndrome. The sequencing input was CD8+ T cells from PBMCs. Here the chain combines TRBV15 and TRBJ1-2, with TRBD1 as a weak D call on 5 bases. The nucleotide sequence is TGTGCCACCAGCAGGGGAAACCGGGACGGCAGAGTGGGCTACACCTTC. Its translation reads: CATSRGNRDGRVGYTF. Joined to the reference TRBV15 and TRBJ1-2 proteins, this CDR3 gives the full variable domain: DAMVIQNPRYQVTQFGKPVTLSCSQTLNHNVMYWYQQKSSQAPKLLFHYYDKDFNNEADTPDNFQSRRPNTSFCFLDIRSPGLGDTAMYLCATSRGNRDGRVGYTFGSGTRLTVV.